This TCR beta chain was recorded in a study of identical twins. In TCRdb, the 5' RACE reads were re-called with MiXCR into one record per CDR3 protein. The data show some 1,600,000 distinct CDR3 sequences, under 35% seen once. The sequence came from a newborn girl in good health. Sequenced: cord blood.

CDR3 amino acids: CASSHPSGRLNTEAFF. The CDR3 DNA follows: TGTGCCAGCAGCCACCCATCCGGCAGGCTGAACACTGAAGCTTTCTTT. The rearrangement uses TRBV4-2 and TRBJ1-1; no reliable D call. This CDR3 has 16 amino acids. Germline-derived CDR1 and CDR2 are LGHNA and YNFKEQ. Trimming removed 3 bases from V and 0 bases from J, with 14 bases in between.